This T cell receptor beta chain was obtained from a study of cytotoxic CD8 clonotypes in ibrutinib-treated CLL. Across the study: The taking of response samples occurred after a median about 12 months of treatment, with a range of 6 to 36. Samples averaged approximately 250,000 productive templates and some 96,000 productive rearrangements.

T cells were sequenced at a targeted depth of 1 in 200,000 to 1 in 1 million. Clones were read by immunoSEQ multiplex PCR, and TCRdb kept only the in-frame ones, dropping some. The sample lists 68,000 or so clones, approximately 71% occurring once. The length of the CDR3 is 16 residues. V lost 6 bases and J lost 2; bases outside the gene matches: 7. Germline V gene data show CDR1 as LNHDA and CDR2 as SQIVND (reference sequence). The sequence came from a human donor with chronic lymphocytic leukemia. The material sequenced was PBMCs, taken after 12 months of ibrutinib treatment. This rearrangement joins TRBV19 to TRBJ2-1; 10 bases are shared with TRBD2. The CDR3 DNA follows: TGTGCCAGTAGCAGAGGACTAGCGGTAACCTACAATGAGCAGTTCTTC. Translated, it gives CASSRGLAVTYNEQFF.